The 7 T cell receptor beta chains below come from one sample, sequenced in a study of blood T cell repertoires in COVID-19. Libraries were prepared by immunoSEQ multiplex PCR; TCRdb keeps only in-frame clonotypes and omits some of them. Seen here are approximately 150,000 clones, about 85% observed once, and the top ten hold 2% to 3%. Input material: peripheral blood. The receptors come from a human donor with acute or convalescent COVID-19. The donor label of this sample is uncertain.

The V gene is TRBV4-2, the J gene TRBJ2-1, with TRBD1 as a possible D gene (5 bases). The germline CDR1 and CDR2 sequences are LGHNA and YNFKEQ. This CDR3 comprises 16 residues. The V end was cut by 4 bases, the J end by 0 bases, with 13 bases between. The CDR3 DNA reads TGTGCCAGCAGCCGATCGACAGATCACTCCTACAATGAGCAGTTCTTC. Protein product: CASSRSTDHSYNEQFF.

The gene calls are TRBV2 and TRBJ1-1; possibly TRBD1 for D (5 bases). This CDR3 is 15 amino acids long. Germline V gene data show CDR1 as SNHLY and CDR2 as FYNNEI. Trimming took 7 bases from V and 6 from J, leaving 21 bases between them. The CDR3 spells CASNVLGALIPEAFF. In DNA, the CDR3 is TGTGCCAGCAATGTGCTTGGGGCTTTAATACCTGAAGCTTTCTTT.

The chain couples TRBV7-2 to TRBJ2-3, with D possibly being TRBD2 (6 bases). The CDR3 is made up of 14 amino acids. Trimming removed 3 bases at V and 4 bases at J, with 11 bases between. Germline CDR1 and CDR2: SGHTA and FQGNSA. The CDR3 loop reads CASSFGLRADTQYF. The CDR3 coding sequence is TGTGCCAGCAGCTTCGGACTAAGGGCAGATACGCAGTATTTT.

V and J are TRBV4-1 and TRBJ1-5; 9 bases agree with TRBD1. Trimming at V came to 4 bases and at J to 0 bases, leaving 7 bases not matched to a gene. Germline V gene data show CDR1 as MGHRA and CDR2 as YSYEKL. The CDR3 contains 17 residues. CDR3 protein: CASSRAGTGYSNQPQHF. The CDR3 coding sequence is TGCGCCAGCAGCCGAGCCGGGACAGGGTATAGCAATCAGCCCCAGCATTTT.

The V call is TRBV12-3 or TRBV12-4, the J call TRBJ1-2; TRBD1 matches 8 bases. The CDR3 covers 13 residues. J lost 8 bases, V lost 3 bases, and 5 bases had no gene match. This CDR3 reads CASSFSRGRGYTF. The CDR3 bases are TGTGCCAGCAGTTTCTCCAGGGGGCGAGGCTACACCTTC.

The chain employs TRBV11-2 and TRBJ2-7; unclear D gene. Trimming stripped 2 bases from V and 4 bases from J, with 12 bases between. The germline V gene has CDR1 SGHAT and CDR2 FQNNGV. The CDR3 runs 14 residues. The chain's CDR3 is CASSLLVGRYEQYF. The CDR3 nucleotides read TGTGCCAGCAGCTTATTGGTCGGCAGGTACGAGCAGTACTTC.

The CDR3 sequence: CASSRGWGQLGTDTQYF. Written as DNA, the CDR3 is TGTGCCAGCTCAAGAGGGTGGGGGCAGTTGGGCACAGATACGCAGTATTTT. This chain connects TRBV7-2 to TRBJ2-3, with D perhaps matching TRBD1 (6 bases). Germline CDR1 and CDR2: SGHTA and FQGNSA. V lost 8 bases to trimming and J lost 1 base, with 22 bases between them. The CDR3 loop spans 17 amino acids.